This entry lists 26 T cell receptor beta chains sequenced from one sample in a study of shared clonotypes between healthy human individuals (TCRdb year 2020). Library method: the immunoSEQ multiplex PCR assay. TCRdb stores this immuneACCESS table with in-frame sequences only. Part of the clones is absent; in the studies checked, under half of the shortfall reflects unresolved V genes, and no reason is known for the rest. This sample comprises about 2 million clones, roughly 94% of them detected only once. Of the sample, 0.1% to 0.15% is held by the ten largest clones. The material sequenced was naive CD4+ T cells sorted from blood. Per the publication, the cell subset or site label means: CD45RA+ positively selected. The receptor source for this set is a man younger than 35 in good health.

The chain joins TRBV27 to TRBJ2-3; 10 nucleotides agree with TRBD2. Looked up from germline, CDR1 is MNHEY and CDR2 is SMNVEV (reference sequence). The junction had 19 bases not matched to a gene; V was cut back by 2 bases and J by 8 bases. The CDR3 extends over 19 amino acids. The CDR3 coding sequence is TGTGCCAGCAGTTTAGGGCTAGCGGGAGATGGTTTGTCAGCCGTTACGCAGTATTTT. This encodes CASSLGLAGDGLSAVTQYF.

Comments on this clone: The same CDR3 can be traced to other DNA sequences in this sample. This sequence joins TRBV7-2 and TRBJ2-7; D is perhaps TRBD1 (6 bases). CDR3 length equals 13 residues. The germline V gene has CDR1 SGHTA and CDR2 FQGNSA. V was cut by 6 bases and J by 2 bases, with 11 bases left in between. The CDR3 loop reads CASSPPGAYEQYF. Here the CDR3 DNA reads TGTGCCAGCAGTCCCCCAGGGGCCTACGAGCAGTACTTC.

In this sample, this clone turned up once. The chain joins TRBV10-2 to TRBJ1-2, with D possibly TRBD1 on 6 matching bases. V was trimmed by 3 bases and J by 7 bases, leaving 12 bases between them. Germline CDR1 reads WSHSY; CDR2 reads SAAADI. The CDR3 is 13 residues long. CDR3 DNA: TGCGCCAGCAGTGAAGGCAGGGGCACTGGCTACACCTTC. Amino acid sequence: CASSEGRGTGYTF.

The chain carries TRBV29-1 and TRBJ2-5, with TRBD2 as a possible D gene (7 bases). Between the trimmed V and J ends, which lost 7 bases and 2 bases, there was a span of 11 bases. The CDR3 covers 12 residues. CDR1 and CDR2 (germline): SQVTM, ANQGSEA. CDR3 protein: CSGGGAQETQYF. CDR3 sequence (DNA): TGCAGCGGAGGGGGGGCACAAGAGACCCAGTACTTC.

The chain uses TRBV5-1 and TRBJ1-5; 10 bases match TRBD1. The CDR3 length is 16 residues. V shed 4 bases, J shed 4 bases, and the junction held 8 bases outside the gene matches. Germline V CDR1 and CDR2: SGHRS, YFSETQ. CDR3 coding DNA: TGCGCCAGCAGCATAAGACAGGGGGCCGGGAATCAGCCCCAGCATTTT. Translating it yields CASSIRQGAGNQPQHF.

This clone was observed once. The chain is built from TRBV5-1 and TRBJ1-4, with 8 bases matching TRBD1. Germline V gene data show CDR1 as SGHRS and CDR2 as YFSETQ. There are 14 residues in the CDR3. The V gene end was trimmed by 4 bases and the J gene end by 8 bases; junction bases not matched to a gene: 7. CDR3 residues: CASSPLTGGEKLFF. DNA of the CDR3: TGCGCCAGCAGCCCTTTAACAGGGGGAGAAAAACTGTTTTTT.

This chain connects TRBV19 to TRBJ2-3; D is possibly TRBD2 (6 bases). The CDR3 totals 15 residues. Germline values: CDR1 LNHDA, CDR2 SQIVND (reference sequence). V lost 3 bases and J lost 4, with 14 bases in between. The CDR3 nucleotides are TGTGCCAGTAGTATGAAACGGGGGAGGCCAGATACGCAGTATTTT. It codes for CASSMKRGRPDTQYF.

V gene TRBV30 combines with J gene TRBJ1-1; D is possibly TRBD1 (5 bases). V was pared by 3 bases and J by 7 bases, with 15 bases between. This CDR3 has 13 amino acids. Germline V gene sequence: CDR1 GTSNPN, CDR2 SVGIG (reference sequence). For the CDR3, the DNA is TGTGCCTGGAGCAAGGGACCGAGCATTGAAGCTTTCTTT. Its translation is CAWSKGPSIEAFF.

The V and J genes are TRBV5-1 and TRBJ2-5, with 8 bases that match TRBD1. With 4 bases clipped from V and 4 bases from J, the junction kept 6 bases outside the gene matches. Germline V lookup: CDR1 SGHRS, CDR2 YFSETQ. This CDR3 has 14 amino acids. CDR3 amino acids: CASSLRTGTETQYF. The CDR3 nucleotides are TGCGCCAGCAGCCTACGGACAGGGACAGAGACCCAGTACTTC. Based on the CDR3 plus reference TRBV5-1 and TRBJ2-5, the full variable domain is KAGVTQTPRYLIKTRGQQVTLSCSPISGHRSVSWYQQTPGQGLQFLFEYFSETQRNKGNFPGRFSGRQFSNSRSEMNVSTLELGDSALYLCASSLRTGTETQYFGPGTRLLVL.

As for this clone: A clone one base away is much larger, so this may be a read error. Different DNA sequences within this sample yield the same CDR3. The chain is built from TRBV7-2 and TRBJ2-7; D is uncertain. CDR1 is SGHTA and CDR2 is FQGNSA in the germline V gene. Trimming cost V 1 base and J 2 bases, with 6 bases left between them. The CDR3 contains 13 residues. The DNA of the CDR3 is TGTGCCAGCAGCTTAGAAGCTCCCTACGAGCAGTACTTC. It translates to CASSLEAPYEQYF.

This clone was counted a single time. The rearrangement links TRBV29-1 to TRBJ2-7, with TRBD2 matching over 11 bases. Looked up from germline, CDR1 is SQVTM and CDR2 is ANQGSEA. The CDR3 loop spans 12 amino acids. V trimming: 5 bases; J trimming: 7 bases; junction bases outside the gene matches: 4. The CDR3 nucleotides read TGCAGCGTTTTCCGGACTAGCGGGGAGCAGTACTTC. Translation gives CSVFRTSGEQYF.

The rearrangement links TRBV2 to TRBJ1-3; D not certain. V was shortened by 4 bases and J by 7 bases, with 17 bases between the two germline ends. Germline CDR1 and CDR2: SNHLY and FYNNEI. The length of the CDR3 is 15 residues. CDR3 in DNA: TGTGCCAGCAGTGCCGAGGTTAAGATCTCTAACACCATATATTTT. Amino acid sequence: CASSAEVKISNTIYF.

The genes are TRBV2 and TRBJ2-1; TRBD2 matches 10 bases. V was pared by 4 bases and J by 6 bases, with 9 bases of the junction left unmatched. The CDR3 spans 16 residues. Germline CDR1 reads SNHLY; CDR2 reads FYNNEI. CDR3 coding DNA: TGTGCCAGCAGTGTAGGTGGTAGCGGGGGGTTCAATGAGCAGTTCTTC. It encodes CASSVGGSGGFNEQFF.

This chain uses TRBV30 with TRBJ2-7; D gene ambiguous. Germline loops: CDR1 GTSNPN, CDR2 SVGIG (reference sequence). The ends were cut back, 3 bases at V and 2 bases at J, with 8 bases in the middle. This CDR3 has 12 amino acids. CDR3 sequence (DNA): TGTGCCTGGAGCCCGGACCCCTACGAGCAGTACTTC. Translated: CAWSPDPYEQYF.

The V and J genes are TRBV9 and TRBJ1-1; D is unresolved. Germline V CDR1 and CDR2: SGDLS, YYNGEE. V dropped 0 bases and J dropped 0 bases, with 24 bases sitting between them. The CDR3 has 20 residues. CDR3 amino acids: CASSVAAQSGGYSMNTEAFF. CDR3 nucleotide sequence: TGTGCCAGCAGCGTAGCCGCCCAATCTGGCGGGTACTCCATGAACACTGAAGCTTTCTTT.

This clone has only one observation. The V and J genes are TRBV7-6 and TRBJ1-1, with D possibly being TRBD1 (6 bases). The CDR3 is 13 residues long. Germline CDR1 is SGHVS and CDR2 is FNYEAQ. Trimming shortened V by 5 bases and J by 4 bases, and 11 bases separated the two germline ends. CDR3 coding DNA: TGTGCCAGCAGCACCACAGGGTTCACTGAAGCTTTCTTT. Translating it yields CASSTTGFTEAFF.

The DNA of the CDR3 is TGTGCCAGTAGTGGTACGGGACTAGCGTTAGGAGAGACCCAGTACTTC. It translates to CASSGTGLALGETQYF. J is TRBJ2-5 and V is TRBV19, with 10 bases aligning to TRBD2. V dropped 5 bases and J dropped 4; count of bases not matched to a gene: 10. The V gene's germline CDR1 is LNHDA and CDR2 SQIVND (reference sequence). The CDR3 runs 16 residues. The variable domain in full, completed from reference TRBV19 and TRBJ2-5, reads DGGITQSPKYLFRKEGQNVTLSCEQNLNHDAMYWYRQDPGQGLRLIYYSQIVNDFQKGDIAEGYSVSREKKESFPLTVTSAQKNPTAFYLCASSGTGLALGETQYFGPGTRLLVL.

V and J are TRBV7-2 and TRBJ1-5; D unclear. V was trimmed by 5 bases and J by 3 bases, leaving 5 bases between them. Germline loops: CDR1 SGHTA, CDR2 FQGNSA. The length of the CDR3 is 12 residues. The CDR3 bases are TGTGCCAGCAGCCCACCCAATCAGCCCCAGCATTTT. It is translated as CASSPPNQPQHF.

This chain connects TRBV7-2 to TRBJ2-3; 10 bases map to TRBD2. Germline CDR1 is SGHTA and CDR2 is FQGNSA. Trimming at V came to 5 bases and at J to 6 bases, leaving 5 bases not matched to a gene. The CDR3 runs to 14 residues. CDR3 protein: CASSVLAGEDTQYF. The DNA of the CDR3 is TGTGCCAGCAGCGTCCTAGCGGGGGAGGATACGCAGTATTTT. The entire variable domain, with the rest obtained from reference TRBV7-2 and TRBJ2-3, is as follows: GAGVSQSPSNKVTEKGKDVELRCDPISGHTALYWYRQSLGQGLEFLIYFQGNSAPDKSGLPSDRFSAERTGGSVSTLTIQRTQQEDSAVYLCASSVLAGEDTQYFGPGTRLTVL.

The chain combines TRBV5-1 with TRBJ2-6; D remains unclear. Looked up from germline, CDR1 is SGHRS and CDR2 is YFSETQ. The CDR3 totals 15 residues. V was shortened by 4 bases and J by 0 bases, with 8 bases between the two germline ends. This CDR3 reads CASSPSTSGANVLTF. CDR3 in DNA: TGCGCCAGCAGCCCATCGACCTCTGGGGCCAACGTCCTGACTTTC.

This rearrangement joins TRBV5-1 to TRBJ1-3; 8 bases agree with TRBD1. The V gene's germline CDR1 is SGHRS and CDR2 YFSETQ. The CDR3 contains 14 residues. Trimming took 3 bases from V and 8 from J; bases not matched to a gene: 7. CDR3 region: CASSSPGQGDTIYF. The CDR3 DNA reads as TGCGCCAGCAGCTCACCTGGACAGGGAGACACCATATATTTT.

The V and J genes are TRBV11-2 and TRBJ2-3; TRBD2 matches at 13 bases. From germline, CDR1 is SGHAT and CDR2 FQNNGV. V lost 6 bases and J lost 5; bases outside the gene matches: 5. The CDR3 is 15 amino acids. The CDR3 region has the DNA TGTGCCAGCAGTCTACTAGCGGGAGGGGGAGATACGCAGTATTTT. Its translation: CASSLLAGGGDTQYF.

This rearrangement joins TRBV30 to TRBJ2-2, with TRBD2 identical over 12 bases. V lost 5 bases and J lost 4; bases outside the gene matches: 5. Per germline, CDR1 GTSNPN and CDR2 SVGIG (reference sequence). This CDR3 spans 15 amino acids. CDR3 bases: TGTGCCTGGGCTAGCGGGAGGGTCGGCACCGGGGAGCTGTTTTTT. This encodes CAWASGRVGTGELFF.

The rearrangement uses TRBV6-1 and TRBJ1-2; D gene unclear. Deletions cut 1 base from V and 7 bases from J, with 4 bases between. This CDR3 region has 11 residues. Germline CDR1 and CDR2: MNHNS and SASEGT. The CDR3 region has the DNA TGTGCCAGCAGTGAAGGGGCTGGCTACACCTTC. Translated, it gives CASSEGAGYTF.

The sample holds one count of this clone. This chain connects TRBV6-6 to TRBJ2-1, with D possibly TRBD2 on 6 matching bases. This CDR3 has 14 amino acids. V shed 8 bases and J shed 4 bases, with 15 bases lying between them. CDR1 and CDR2 (germline): MNHNY, SVGAGI (reference sequence). The CDR3 bases are TGTGCCAGCGGAACCGGGACTGGTTACAATGAGCAGTTCTTC. Translating gives CASGTGTGYNEQFF.

On this clone: This same CDR3 is encoded by further DNA sequences in the sample. This rearrangement joins TRBV9 to TRBJ1-3; TRBD1 agrees at 7 bases. This CDR3 region has 14 residues. Germline CDR1 and CDR2: SGDLS and YYNGEE. V lost 0 bases and J lost 7; bases outside the gene matches: 4. The CDR3 DNA reads TGTGCCAGCAGCGTAGGTTCGACAGGGAACACCATATATTTT. Its translation is CASSVGSTGNTIYF.